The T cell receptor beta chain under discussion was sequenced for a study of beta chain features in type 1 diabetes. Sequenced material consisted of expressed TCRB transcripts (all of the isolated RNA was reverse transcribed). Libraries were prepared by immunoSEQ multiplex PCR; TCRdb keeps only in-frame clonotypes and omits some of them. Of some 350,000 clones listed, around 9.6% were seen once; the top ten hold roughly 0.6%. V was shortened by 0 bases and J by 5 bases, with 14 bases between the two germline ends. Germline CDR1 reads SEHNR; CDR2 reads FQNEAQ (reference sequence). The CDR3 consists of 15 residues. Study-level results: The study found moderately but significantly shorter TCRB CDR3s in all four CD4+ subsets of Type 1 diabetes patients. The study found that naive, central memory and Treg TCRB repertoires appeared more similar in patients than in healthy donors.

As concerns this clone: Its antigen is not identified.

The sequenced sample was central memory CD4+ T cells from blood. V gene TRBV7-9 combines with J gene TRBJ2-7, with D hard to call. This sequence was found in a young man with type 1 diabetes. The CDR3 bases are TGTGCCAGCAGCTTAGCGCGGTTCGCAAACAACGAGCAGTACTTC. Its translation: CASSLARFANNEQYF.